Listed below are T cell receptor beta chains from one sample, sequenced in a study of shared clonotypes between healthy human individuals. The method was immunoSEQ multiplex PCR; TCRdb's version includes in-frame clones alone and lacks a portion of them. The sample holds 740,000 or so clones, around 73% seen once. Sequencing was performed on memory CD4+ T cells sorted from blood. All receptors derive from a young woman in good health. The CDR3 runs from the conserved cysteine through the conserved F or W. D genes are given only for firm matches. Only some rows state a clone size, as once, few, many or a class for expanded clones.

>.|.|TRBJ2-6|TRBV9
TGTGCCAGCAGCGCCGCCCTCTTTAGGGCCAACGTCCTGACTTTC
CASSAALFRANVLTF
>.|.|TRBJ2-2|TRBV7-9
TGTGCCAGCAGCTTAATGGAGCAGTCCGGGGAGCTGTTTTTT
CASSLMEQSGELFF
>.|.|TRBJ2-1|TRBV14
TGTGCCAGCAGCCAACGGACAACCTACAATGAGCAGTTCTTC
CASSQRTTYNEQFF
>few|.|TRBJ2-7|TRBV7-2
TGTGCCAGCAGCCAAGGAGGTGCAGGCGGATTCGGCGAGCAGTACTTC
CASSQGGAGGFGEQYF
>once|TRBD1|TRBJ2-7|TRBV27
TGTGCCAGCAGCTCTCAGACAGGGGGCTCCTACGAGCAGTACTTC
CASSSQTGGSYEQYF
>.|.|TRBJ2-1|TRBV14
TGTGCCAGCAGCCAAGCCTTGAGGGGGGATGAGCAGTTCTTC
CASSQALRGDEQFF
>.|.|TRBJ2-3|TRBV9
TGTGCCAGCAGCGTAGCAGATACGCAGTATTTT
CASSVADTQYF
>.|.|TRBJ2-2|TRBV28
TGTGCCAGCAGTTTAAACGGGGAGCTGTTTTTT
CASSLNGELFF
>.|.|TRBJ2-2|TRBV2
TGTGCCACCAGACCGTTCGACAGGTTCTCCGGGGAGCTGTTTTTT
CATRPFDRFSGELFF
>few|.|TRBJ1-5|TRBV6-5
TGTGCCAGCAGTCCAGGGGACGGTAGGCGGCCCCAGCATTTT
CASSPGDGRRPQHF
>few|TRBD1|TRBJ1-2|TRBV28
TGTGCCAGCAGTTACCTCACAGGGGAGGAGGGCTACACCTTC
CASSYLTGEEGYTF
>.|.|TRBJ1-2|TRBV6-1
TGTGCCAGCAGTGAAGCGGTTATGGGGGGAGGCTACACCTTC
CASSEAVMGGGYTF
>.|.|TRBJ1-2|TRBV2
TGTGCCAGCAGTGGGGAATATGGCTACACCTTC
CASSGEYGYTF
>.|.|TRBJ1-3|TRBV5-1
TGCGCCAGCAGCGCGAACCGGGACGGCTACTCTGGAAACACCATATATTTT
CASSANRDGYSGNTIYF
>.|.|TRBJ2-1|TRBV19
TGTGCCAGTAGTATAACCCCCACCAGGAGGGCCAATGAGCAGTTCTTC
CASSITPTRRANEQFF
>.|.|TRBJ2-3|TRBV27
TGTGCCAGCAGCGCCCTTGGAGCGGGCACAGATACGCAGTATTTT
CASSALGAGTDTQYF